Shown below are 7 T cell receptor beta chains from a single sample sequenced in a study of post-analysis software for immune sequencing data. Regarding the study as a whole: Compared with controls, patients had more of five TRBV segments, including TRBV5-6, TRBV5-1 and TRBV20-1.

cDNA libraries of TCR beta carried unique molecular identifiers. TCRdb re-called the PCR reads with MiXCR, one entry per CDR3 protein. The sample contains 600,000 to 750,000 distinct CDR3 sequences, 55% to 60% of which appear only once. Their target antigens are unknown. Sequencing was carried out using blood. All receptors derive from a girl aged 2-10 years with multiple sclerosis.

This clonotype was seen only a few times. This chain connects TRBV5-1 to TRBJ2-1; TRBD1 aligns across 9 bases. The germline gives CDR1 SGHRS, CDR2 YFSETQ. The ends lost 2 bases at V and 8 bases at J; junction bases unmatched: 11. This CDR3 contains 16 residues. CDR3 sequence: CASSFLFGTGIDEQFF. Here the CDR3 DNA reads TGCGCCAGCAGCTTTCTTTTTGGGACAGGGATCGATGAGCAGTTCTTC.

This chain connects TRBV27 to TRBJ2-1; D may correspond to TRBD1 or TRBD2 (6 bases each). Germline V gene lookup returns CDR1 MNHEY and CDR2 SMNVEV (reference sequence). The V end lost 2 bases, the J end lost 3 bases, and 11 bases lay between the germline ends. This CDR3 has 15 amino acids. The CDR3, as DNA: TGTGCCAGCAGTTTACCGGGGGCCCTCTACAATGAGCAGTTCTTC. It yields the protein CASSLPGALYNEQFF.

The chain combines TRBV6-1 with TRBJ1-2; TRBD1 matches 9 bases. V lost 6 bases to trimming and J lost 3 bases; unmatched junction nucleotides: 14. This CDR3 contains 17 residues. From germline, CDR1 is MNHNS and CDR2 SASEGT. The DNA of the CDR3 is TGTGCCAGCAGCCTCATCGGGACAGGGCTTTCTTACTATGGCTACACCTTC. Residues: CASSLIGTGLSYYGYTF.

J is TRBJ1-5 and V is TRBV7-9; D perhaps matches TRBD1 (5 bases). This CDR3 comprises 16 residues. Trimming shortened V by 1 base and J by 6 bases, and 16 bases separated the two germline ends. Looked up from germline, CDR1 is SEHNR and CDR2 is FQNEAQ (reference sequence). This CDR3 reads CASSLVPGRSLQPQHF. CDR3 sequence (DNA): TGTGCCAGCAGCTTAGTGCCGGGGCGATCCCTTCAGCCCCAGCATTTT.

V usage is TRBV19 and J usage is TRBJ1-1; the D is unclear. V lost 6 bases and J lost 5, with 10 bases in between. CDR1 is LNHDA and CDR2 is SQIVND in the germline V gene (reference sequence). The CDR3 totals 12 residues. In DNA form, the CDR3 reads TGTGCCAGTAGGCGGGGTCTAACTGAAGCTTTCTTT. It encodes CASRRGLTEAFF.

V and J are TRBV18 and TRBJ2-5, with 9 positions matching TRBD2. The germline CDR1 and CDR2 sequences are KGHSH and LQKENI. This CDR3 has 19 amino acids. Germline trimming cut 3 bases from V and 4 bases from J; bases unmatched to any gene: 18. The CDR3 DNA follows: TGTGCCAGCTCACCCGGTTATGTGGCGGGAGGGCCGGATGGAGAGACCCAGTACTTC. This translates into CASSPGYVAGGPDGETQYF.

CDR3 in amino acids: CSVRGLAGGTDTQYF. In nucleotides, the CDR3 is TGCAGCGTGAGGGGACTAGCGGGGGGGACAGATACGCAGTATTTT. The genes are TRBV29-1 and TRBJ2-3; 16 positions agree with TRBD2. Germline V gene lookup returns CDR1 SQVTM and CDR2 ANQGSEA. CDR3 length: 15 amino acids. The trim removed 6 bases at V and 3 bases at J, leaving 3 bases unmatched.